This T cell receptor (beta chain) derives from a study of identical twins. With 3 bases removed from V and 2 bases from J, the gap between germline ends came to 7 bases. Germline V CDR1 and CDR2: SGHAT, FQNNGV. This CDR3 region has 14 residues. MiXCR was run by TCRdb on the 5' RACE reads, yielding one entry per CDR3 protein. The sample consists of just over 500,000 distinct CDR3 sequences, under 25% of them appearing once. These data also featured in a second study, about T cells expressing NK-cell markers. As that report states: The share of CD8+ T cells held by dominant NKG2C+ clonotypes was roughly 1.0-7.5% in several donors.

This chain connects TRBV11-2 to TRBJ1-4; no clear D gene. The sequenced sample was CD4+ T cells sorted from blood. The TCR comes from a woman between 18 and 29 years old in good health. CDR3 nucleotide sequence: TGTGCCAGCAGCTTGGGAATCACTAATGAAAAACTGTTTTTT. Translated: CASSLGITNEKLFF.